The T cell receptor (beta chain) described here comes from a study of breast tumors, draining lymph nodes, adjacent tissues. TCRdb analysed the multiplex PCR reads with MiXCR anew, one entry per CDR3 protein. This sample has fewer than 200,000 distinct CDR3 sequences, with about 30% found just once. The CDR3 runs 13 residues. Germline lookup yields CDR1 SGHNT and CDR2 YYREEE (reference sequence). To note about this clonotype: A much larger clonotype is one base distant, so this may be a read error.

The lymph nodes were axillary draining lymph nodes from breast cancer patients. The sequencing sample was made of axillary lymph node tissue. This clonotype was obtained from a female donor with breast cancer. Some clones in this sample may be carry-over from other donors' samples. This chain uses TRBV5-4 with TRBJ2-7; D call uncertain. The CDR3 DNA follows: TGTGCCAGCAGTTATAGTGGCTCCTACGGGCAGTACTTC. Translation: CASSYSGSYGQYF.